These 20 T cell receptor beta chains originate from one sample sequenced in a study of shared clonotypes between healthy human individuals. CD45RO negativity and positive selection for CCR7 defined naive CD8 cells, a population that excluded terminally differentiated effector memory CD45RA+ cells. Only in-frame clones appear in the TCRdb table, and some are missing; sequencing was by immunoSEQ multiplex PCR. The data contain millions of clones, just under 95% of them seen just once; the ten biggest clones take up about 1.1%. Sequenced: naive CD8+ T cells sorted from blood. All receptors come from a man aged 18 to 29 in good health.

The genes are TRBV10-3 and TRBJ2-1; 11 positions match TRBD2. Germline CDR1 is ENHRY and CDR2 is SYGVKD. Trimming cost V 6 bases and J 4 bases; bases outside gene matches: 8. The length of the CDR3 is 16 residues. The CDR3 here is CAISSTSGSAYNEQFF. CDR3 bases: TGTGCCATCAGCAGTACTAGCGGGAGCGCGTACAATGAGCAGTTCTTC.

The rearrangement links TRBV27 to TRBJ1-5; possibly TRBD1 for D (5 bases). V dropped 5 bases and J dropped 3 bases, with 23 bases sitting between them. The CDR3 consists of 18 residues. Germline CDR1 reads MNHEY; CDR2 reads SMNVEV (reference sequence). The CDR3 DNA is TGTGCCAGCAGTCTAAGCTGGGGGGAGGGGTTGTTCAATCAGCCCCAGCATTTT. Translated: CASSLSWGEGLFNQPQHF.

This chain uses TRBV28 with TRBJ1-5; tentatively, D is TRBD1 (5 bases). V gave up 7 bases and J gave up 5 bases, with 15 bases separating them. The CDR3 is 14 residues long. The germline V gene has CDR1 MDHEN and CDR2 SYDVKM. CDR3 bases: TGTGCCAGCACCCAGGCTGGGGGGGATCAGCCCCAGCATTTT. This codes for CASTQAGGDQPQHF.

V and J are TRBV19 and TRBJ1-2; the D gene is possibly TRBD1 (5 bases). The CDR3 extends over 11 amino acids. Germline V gene data show CDR1 as LNHDA and CDR2 as SQIVND (reference sequence). V lost 8 bases to trimming and J lost 8 bases, with 12 bases between them. In DNA form, the CDR3 reads TGTGCCAGTGGACAATCGGGGGGCTACACCTTC. It specifies CASGQSGGYTF.

This chain links TRBV13 with TRBJ1-1; 7 bases align to TRBD1. This CDR3 has 13 amino acids. Germline loops: CDR1 PRHDT, CDR2 FYEKMQ (reference sequence). Trimming at V came to 5 bases and at J to 6 bases, leaving 6 bases not matched to a gene. The CDR3 DNA reads as TGTGCCAGCAGCACAAATACAGGGGCTGAAGCTTTCTTT. This gives the protein CASSTNTGAEAFF.

The V and J genes are TRBV2 and TRBJ1-6; the D is unclear. V was clipped by 2 bases and J by 8 bases, with 7 bases between them. The CDR3 loop spans 13 amino acids. The germline CDR1 and CDR2 sequences are SNHLY and FYNNEI. This CDR3 is CASSENGYSPLHF. The DNA for the CDR3 is TGTGCCAGCAGTGAAAATGGATATTCACCCCTCCACTTT.

This clone appeared a single time. This sequence joins TRBV6-5 and TRBJ2-1; D is unclear. The CDR3 extends over 14 amino acids. The germline V gene encodes CDR1 MNHEY and CDR2 SVGAGI. The V gene lost 5 bases and the J gene lost 4 bases, with 12 bases spanning the gap. The CDR3 reads CASSERVSYNEQFF. The CDR3 coding sequence is TGTGCCAGCAGTGAGCGTGTAAGTTACAATGAGCAGTTCTTC.

The chain uses TRBV4-1 and TRBJ2-1; 7 nucleotides align to TRBD2. The CDR3 covers 17 residues. V was clipped by 0 bases and J by 8 bases; unmatched bases: 13. Germline V lookup: CDR1 MGHRA, CDR2 YSYEKL. DNA for the CDR3: TGCGCCAGCAGCCAAGAAGACTGGGGGGGTTCTTGGGATGAGCAGTTCTTC. Translation gives CASSQEDWGGSWDEQFF.

CDR3 in DNA: TGCAGCGTCAAAGGCAGGGACTATGGCTACACCTTC. Translation: CSVKGRDYGYTF. This rearrangement joins TRBV29-1 to TRBJ1-2; the D gene is possibly TRBD1 (5 bases). In germline, CDR1 is SQVTM, CDR2 ANQGSEA. Trimming pared 6 bases from V and 3 bases from J, leaving 11 bases between. CDR3 length: 12 residues.

J is TRBJ1-2 and V is TRBV25-1; D is perhaps TRBD1 (5 bases). Germline V gene lookup returns CDR1 MGHDK and CDR2 SYGVNS. The V gene lost 2 bases and the J gene lost 2 bases, with 9 bases spanning the gap. The CDR3 has 14 amino acids. The CDR3 loop is CASSEDRPNYGYTF. CDR3 DNA sequence: TGTGCCAGCAGTGAAGACAGACCAAACTATGGCTACACCTTC.

The genes are TRBV11-1 and TRBJ2-7; no clear D. Germline CDR1 and CDR2: SGHAT and FQDESV (reference sequence). The length of the CDR3 is 14 residues. The V gene lost 0 bases and the J gene lost 4 bases, with 10 bases spanning the gap. For the CDR3, the DNA is TGTGCCAGCAGCTTAGCGGTGGGGATGTACGAGCAGTACTTC. Translated: CASSLAVGMYEQYF. Complete variable domain (other parts from reference TRBV11-1 and TRBJ2-7): EAEVAQSPRYKITEKSQAVAFWCDPISGHATLYWYRQILGQGPELLVQFQDESVVDDSQLPKDRFSAERLKGVDSTLKIQPAELGDSAMYLCASSLAVGMYEQYFGPGTRLTVT.

This chain links TRBV7-9 with TRBJ1-2; D uncertain. The V gene lost 4 bases and the J gene lost 4 bases, with 10 bases spanning the gap. The CDR3 has 13 residues. Germline V gene lookup returns CDR1 SEHNR and CDR2 FQNEAQ (reference sequence). This chain's CDR3 is CASSSQDGYGYTF. The CDR3 DNA follows: TGTGCCAGCAGCTCCCAGGACGGCTATGGCTACACCTTC.

This clone has only one observation. Other nucleotide sequences from this sample produce the same CDR3. The rearrangement uses TRBV13 and TRBJ2-7; maybe TRBD1 (5 bases). Trimming left V 6 bases short and J 2 bases short, with 11 bases between. Germline-derived CDR1 and CDR2 are PRHDT and FYEKMQ (reference sequence). The CDR3 totals 13 residues. In DNA, the CDR3 is TGTGCCAGCAGTTCAGGGTCCACCTACGAGCAGTACTTC. This gives the protein CASSSGSTYEQYF.

The chain employs TRBV27 and TRBJ2-3; TRBD2 agrees at 11 bases. The CDR3 sequence is 17 residues long. CDR1 and CDR2 (germline): MNHEY, SMNVEV (reference sequence). Trimming removed 5 bases from V and 0 bases from J; junction bases left unmatched: 7. The CDR3 sequence is CASSLRTSGSSTDTQYF. The CDR3 DNA reads TGTGCCAGCAGTCTAAGAACTAGCGGGAGTAGCACAGATACGCAGTATTTT.

This clone has a single count. In the same sample, other DNA sequences code for this CDR3. The chain links TRBV4-3 to TRBJ2-3; the match to TRBD2 covers 9 bases. Trimming took 4 bases from V and 6 from J; bases not matched to a gene: 8. The CDR3 contains 15 residues. Germline-derived CDR1 and CDR2 are LGHNA and YSLEER. The CDR3 is CASSPGLAGVDTQYF. The CDR3 nucleotides read TGCGCCAGCAGCCCGGGACTAGCTGGTGTCGATACGCAGTATTTT.

The chain is built from TRBV27 and TRBJ2-7, with 8 nucleotides matching TRBD1. The germline V gene encodes CDR1 MNHEY and CDR2 SMNVEV (reference sequence). There are 16 residues in the CDR3. Germline trimming cut 3 bases from V and 3 bases from J; bases unmatched to any gene: 10. CDR3: CASSFTGTGEDYEQYF. The CDR3 bases are TGTGCCAGCAGTTTCACCGGGACAGGCGAGGACTACGAGCAGTACTTC.

The rearrangement joins TRBV6-5 to TRBJ2-3; TRBD2 is a possible D gene (6 bases). The CDR3 is 16 amino acids. The V end lost 0 bases, the J end lost 4 bases, and 14 bases lay between the germline ends. Germline CDR1 MNHEY, CDR2 SVGAGI. The CDR3 sequence is CASSYSGLPIADTQYF. The CDR3 nucleotides read TGTGCCAGCAGTTACTCGGGACTCCCTATTGCAGATACGCAGTATTTT.

The rearrangement joins TRBV9 to TRBJ2-1, with 8 bases lining up with TRBD1. CDR3 size: 16 residues. Germline V gene data show CDR1 as SGDLS and CDR2 as YYNGEE. Trimming took 0 bases from V and 6 from J; bases not matched to a gene: 8. The CDR3 DNA sequence: TGTGCCAGCAGCGTAGGAGGGACAGGATACTTCAATGAGCAGTTCTTC. Protein product: CASSVGGTGYFNEQFF. Full variable domain (remainder filled in from reference TRBV9 and TRBJ2-1): DSGVTQTPKHLITATGQRVTLRCSPRSGDLSVYWYQQSLDQGLQFLIQYYNGEERAKGNILERFSAQQFPDLHSELNLSSLELGDSALYFCASSVGGTGYFNEQFFGPGTRLTVL.

The chain carries TRBV4-1 and TRBJ2-5; D not resolved. CDR1 and CDR2 from the germline V gene are MGHRA and YSYEKL. V was trimmed by 3 bases and J by 0 bases, leaving 5 bases between them. This CDR3 region has 13 residues. Here the CDR3 reads CASSHADQETQYF. The CDR3 nucleotides read TGCGCCAGCAGCCACGCAGACCAAGAGACCCAGTACTTC.

This chain links TRBV19 with TRBJ1-4; TRBD1 agrees at 7 bases. The V segment lost 6 bases and the J segment 7 bases; nucleotides outside the gene matches: 5. Germline lookup yields CDR1 LNHDA and CDR2 SQIVND (reference sequence). The CDR3 totals 13 residues. Written as DNA, the CDR3 is TGTGCCAGTAGACCCGGGACAGCTGAAAAACTGTTTTTT. Its protein product is CASRPGTAEKLFF.